The clone carrying this T cell receptor beta chain occurred once. Its antigen is not known. Method: immunoSEQ multiplex PCR; TCRdb's copy keeps in-frame clones and lacks some. The data hold about 140,000 clones, with roughly 84% observed a single time. Germline CDR1 reads SGDLS; CDR2 reads YYNGEE. This CDR3 contains 16 residues. Trimming removed 3 bases at V and 5 bases at J, with 18 bases between. This sample was included in a study of T cell responses to AZD1222 COVID-19 vaccine. General study points: Mapped onto spike, vaccine-associated CD4 TCRs spanned it and were dominant at 160-218 and 743-854.

The J gene is TRBJ1-5, the V gene TRBV9, with a weak D call TRBD1 (5 bases). The source of this sequence is an adult who received the AZD1222 COVID-19 vaccine. The sample here was peripheral blood, taken 28 days after the second AZD1222 dose. DNA of the CDR3: TGTGCCAGCAGCGCGCCTCTTAGGGGAAGGGATCAGCCCCAGCATTTT. Translated, it gives CASSAPLRGRDQPQHF.